These 2 T cell receptor beta chains were all obtained from the same sample, sequenced in a study of blood T cells in healthy people across ages. A sample-barcoded 5' primer and a J-beta primer mix were used in a second PCR of roughly 7 to 11 cycles. TCRdb re-called the 5' RACE reads through MiXCR, storing one row per CDR3 protein. Here the sample spans around 1,800,000 distinct CDR3 sequences, approximately 39% being singletons. Material for sequencing was blood. The origin of the receptors is a human donor in good health.

The chain carries TRBV12-3 or TRBV12-4 and TRBJ1-1, with 8 nucleotides matching TRBD1. The CDR3 totals 14 residues. With 6 bases clipped from V and 6 bases from J, the junction kept 9 bases outside the gene matches. CDR3 amino acids: CASRDNRGLAEAFF. Written as DNA, the CDR3 is TGTGCCAGCAGAGACAACAGGGGGTTGGCTGAAGCTTTCTTT.

The chain couples TRBV11-3 to TRBJ1-2, with D unclear. Germline V lookup: CDR1 SGHNT, CDR2 YENEEA. This CDR3 is built from 14 residues. The V gene lost 6 bases and the J gene lost 5 bases, with 16 bases spanning the gap. The CDR3 sequence is CASSLTKDGYGYTF. CDR3 coding DNA: TGTGCCAGCAGTTTGACGAAGGACGGATATGGCTACACCTTC.